This T cell receptor (beta chain) was sequenced during a study of beta chain features in type 1 diabetes (dated by TCRdb to 2016 to 2019). With respect to the entire study: No differences in mean age, gender distribution, total cell number or subset yield were found between patients and healthy donors. A total of roughly 110 million sorted cells were examined across all samples, and the number of cells per subset was strongly correlated with RNA yield. Regulatory and stem cell-like memory subsets were obtained from only 8 patients and roughly eight healthy donors, while naive and central memory subsets were obtained from all 30 or so donors. The study compared TCRB repertoires of sorted circulating CD4+ T cell subsets between recently diagnosed type 1 diabetes patients and matched healthy donors. The investigation overall reported the following: Because small numbers of individuals were included in the HLA sub-analyses, any influence of HLA type on TCRB rearrangement was left unresolved. At VDJ recombination sites, type 1 diabetes patients had fewer insertions and more deleted nucleotides, which implies abnormalities in thymic rearrangement. The naive, central memory and regulatory TCRB repertoires appeared to resemble one another more closely among patients than among healthy donors. Type 1 diabetes patients showed a moderate but significant shortening of TCRB CDR3 length in all four CD4+ subsets. Shorter templates might be favored by PCR, yet because patient and control samples were amplified and corrected together, any such skew would affect both groups equally. Sequencing cDNA rather than genomic DNA could over-represent highly expressing activated cells, although activation and CD3 levels did not differ between groups.

This clone was seen just once. Its target antigen remains unknown. No quality values exist for individual bases; no much larger clone is one base distant. All of the isolated RNA was reverse transcribed with the High Capacity cDNA Reverse Transcription Kit, so expressed TCRB transcripts were sequenced. Deep immunoSEQ sequencing was performed on naive, central memory and regulatory T cell samples, with an average of around 3.5 million total reads per sample. Sorted cells were lysed in RLT buffer and RNA was extracted with DNase-treated RNeasy Micro or Mini kits, depending on cell number. Each cell subset was processed separately to prevent cross-contamination, with patient and healthy donor samples processed together. The immunoSEQ multiplex PCR was used to amplify TCRB sequences from cDNA, generating 87-bp fragments that spanned the CDR3 region. The amplicons were sequenced using the Illumina HiSeq platform. The authors' analysis ran thus. PCR bias was computationally corrected using synthetic template baselines, reads within Hamming distance 2 were collapsed, and singletons that could not be merged were discarded. Reads were aligned to IMGT to assign V, D and J genes, CDR3 length, and insertions or deletions at six rearrangement sites. Within each subset, clonotype counts were normalized to sorted cell number, after which true diversity and Gini coefficients were computed with the tcR R package. The overlap coefficient, calculated on TCRB nucleotide sequences, was used to measure repertoire sharing. The clones in this table, taken by TCRdb from immuneACCESS, are in-frame only. Not every clone is retained; where verified, under half of the shortfall comes from an unresolved V gene, and the cause of the rest is unknown. The DNA gave D and trimming, while V, J and clone size come from that table. Across this sample there are about 38,000 clones, with roughly two thirds seen only once. The biggest ten clones account for around 2% of the sample.

Each donor gave one peripheral blood draw, averaging roughly 0.11 L, which was collected into heparinised tubes. A BD FACSAria II was used to sort naive, central memory, regulatory and stem cell-like memory CD4+ T cells with a panel that included CD45RO, CCR7, CD25, CD127, CD95 and CD27. Purity was above 95% for every sorted population. Right away, PBMCs were isolated by Lymphoprep density gradient centrifugation and were stained directly, with no culture step. Samples were stained and sorted in pairs, with one healthy donor and one patient per experiment, so that batch effects were minimized. CDR3 length: 15 amino acids, cysteine to phenylalanine. The only DNA kept is the CDR3, 45 bases in frame from the first base. In the germline V gene (reference sequence), CDR1 corresponds to SGHNT and CDR2 to YYREEE. Relative to germline, V is missing 3 bases and J is missing 4 bases, with 6 bases of the junction outside any gene match.

The source of this sequence is a woman aged 25 to 39 in good health. This sequence uses TRBV5-4 and TRBJ1-4; 7 of the junction bases match TRBD1. The sequenced sample consisted of Tregs from blood. The sample's cell subset or site label, decoded: regulatory CD4+ T cells. The nucleotides are TGTGCCAGCAGCTCCCGGGACAGCCTTAATGAAAAACTGTTTTTT. Translated, it reads CASSSRDSLNEKLFF.